This entry is about one T cell receptor (beta chain). CDR1 and CDR2 (germline): SGHDT, YYEEEE. Trimming left V 6 bases short and J 0 bases short, with 12 bases between. This CDR3 region has 15 residues. The data originate from a study of T cell changes during pregnancy in multiple sclerosis. Only in-frame clones appear in the TCRdb table, and some are missing; sequencing was by immunoSEQ multiplex PCR. The table records about 69,000 clones, more than 85% of them present only once. V usage is TRBV5-6 and J usage is TRBJ1-4, with D possibly TRBD1 on 6 matching bases. The receptor was isolated from a female donor with multiple sclerosis, enrolled in a pregnancy study. The source material was peripheral blood, sampled before pregnancy. For the CDR3, the DNA is TGTGCCAGCATCCTCAGGGGAACAACTAATGAAAAACTGTTTTTT. It encodes CASILRGTTNEKLFF.